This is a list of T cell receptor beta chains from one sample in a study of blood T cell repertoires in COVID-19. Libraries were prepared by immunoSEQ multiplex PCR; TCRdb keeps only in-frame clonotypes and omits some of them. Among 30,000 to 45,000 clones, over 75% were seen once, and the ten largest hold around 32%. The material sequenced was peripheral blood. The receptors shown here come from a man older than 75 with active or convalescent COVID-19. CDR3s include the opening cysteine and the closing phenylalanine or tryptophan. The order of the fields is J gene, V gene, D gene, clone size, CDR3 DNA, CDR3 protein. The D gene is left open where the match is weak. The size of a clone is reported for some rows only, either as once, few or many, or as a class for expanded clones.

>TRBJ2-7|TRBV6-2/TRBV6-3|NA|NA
TGTGCCAGCAGTTACTCGATCAGCGGGACAAGCTCCTACGAGCAGTACTTC
CASSYSISGTSSYEQYF
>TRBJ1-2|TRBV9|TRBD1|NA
TGTGCCAGCAGCCCTCGTGGACAGGTCCCGAGGGGCTACACCTTC
CASSPRGQVPRGYTF
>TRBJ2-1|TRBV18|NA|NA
TGTGCCAGCTCACCACCTTTGGCGGCGAGCTCCTACAATGAGCAGTTCTTC
CASSPPLAASSYNEQFF
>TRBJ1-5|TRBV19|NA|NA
TGTGCCAGTAAAGCTTCAGAAAGGGGTGGACAGCCCCAGCATTTT
CASKASERGGQPQHF
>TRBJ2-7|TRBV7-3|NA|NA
TGTGCCAGCAGCTTGGGGCCAGGGGTGGGCTACGAGCAGTACTTC
CASSLGPGVGYEQYF
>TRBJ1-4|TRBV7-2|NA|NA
TGTGCCAGCAGCTTAAGGGCAGGACTTCCAACTAATGAAAAACTGTTTTTT
CASSLRAGLPTNEKLFF
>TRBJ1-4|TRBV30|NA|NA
TGTGCCTGGAGCAGGGGCCCAACTCCTCAAAAACTGTTTTTT
CAWSRGPTPQKLFF
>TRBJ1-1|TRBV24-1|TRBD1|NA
TGTGCCACCAGTGATTACCGGGACAGGTTGAACACTGAAGCTTTCTTT
CATSDYRDRLNTEAFF
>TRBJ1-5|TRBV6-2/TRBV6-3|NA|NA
TGTGCCAGCAGTTTGACCGGGGGCAATCAGCCCCAGCATTTT
CASSLTGGNQPQHF
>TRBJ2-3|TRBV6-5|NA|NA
TGTGCCAGCAGGTCGAGGGGGGGACTCACAGATACGCAGTATTTT
CASRSRGGLTDTQYF
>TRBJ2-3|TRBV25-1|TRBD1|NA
TGTGCCAGCAGTGGCATAAGGACAGGGGTGAACACAGATACGCAGTATTTT
CASSGIRTGVNTDTQYF
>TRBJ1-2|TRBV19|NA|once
TGTGCCAGTAGTATGGACAGTAACTATGGCTACACCTTC
CASSMDSNYGYTF
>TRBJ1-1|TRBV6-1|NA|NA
TGTGCCAGCAGTGAGAGGGTACGCAGTGAAGCTTTCTTT
CASSERVRSEAFF
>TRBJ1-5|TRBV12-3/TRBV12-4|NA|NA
TGTGCCAGCAGTTTGCAGAGCAATCAGCCCCAGCATTTT
CASSLQSNQPQHF
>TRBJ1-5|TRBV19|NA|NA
TGTGCCAGTAATCCCGGGTCTACCCTGAGGCCCCAGCATTTT
CASNPGSTLRPQHF
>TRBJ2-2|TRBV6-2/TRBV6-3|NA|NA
TGTGCCAGCAGTTTTAATGGCAGGGGACGGTACACCGGGGAGCTGTTTTTT
CASSFNGRGRYTGELFF
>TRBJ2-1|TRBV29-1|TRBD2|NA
TGCAGCGTTGATTCAGCGGGAGCTAATGAGCAGTTCTTC
CSVDSAGANEQFF
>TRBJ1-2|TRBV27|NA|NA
TGTGCCAGCAGTTCGGCAGGACAAAATCGGTATGGCTACACCTTC
CASSSAGQNRYGYTF
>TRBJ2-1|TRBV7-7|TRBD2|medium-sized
TGTGCCAGCAGCTTAGCACCCGGGACGGGGGGTGATGAGCAGTTCTTC
CASSLAPGTGGDEQFF
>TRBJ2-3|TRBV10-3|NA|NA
TGTGCCATCAGTGTACTACAAAACACAGATACGCAGTATTTT
CAISVLQNTDTQYF
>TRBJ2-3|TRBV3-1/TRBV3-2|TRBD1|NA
TGTGCCAGCAGCCCAGGGGGAGATACGCAGTATTTT
CASSPGGDTQYF
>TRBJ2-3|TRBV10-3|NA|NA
TGTGCCATCAGTGGAGCGTTCCCAGATACGCAGTATTTT
CAISGAFPDTQYF
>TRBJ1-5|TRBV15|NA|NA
TGTGCCACCAGCAGAGATCTCGGAGGCAATCAGCCCCAGCATTTT
CATSRDLGGNQPQHF
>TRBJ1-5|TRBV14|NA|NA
TGTGCCAGCAGCCAAGTCTCCACTGGTCAGCCCCAGCATTTT
CASSQVSTGQPQHF
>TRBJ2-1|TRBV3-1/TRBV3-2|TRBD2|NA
TGTGCCAGCAGCCAAGACAGCGGGGGTAACAATGAGCAGTTCTTC
CASSQDSGGNNEQFF
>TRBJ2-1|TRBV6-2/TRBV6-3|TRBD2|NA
TGTGCCAGCAGTCTCTTAGCGGGAGCGCCCTTCTACAATGAGCAGTTCTTC
CASSLLAGAPFYNEQFF
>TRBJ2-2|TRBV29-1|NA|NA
TGCAGCGTTGTGGGGGGAGGCGCCGGGGAGCTGTTTTTT
CSVVGGGAGELFF
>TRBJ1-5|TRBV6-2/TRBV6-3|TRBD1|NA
TGTGCCAGCAGTGGGACAGTTGGTAATCAGCCCCAGCATTTT
CASSGTVGNQPQHF
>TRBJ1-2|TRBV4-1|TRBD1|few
TGCGCCAGCAGCCAGGGGACAGGGGTAAGGTACTATGGCTACACCTTC
CASSQGTGVRYYGYTF
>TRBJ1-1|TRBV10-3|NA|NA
TGTGCCATCAGGGCAGAGGAGAACACTGAAGCTTTCTTT
CAIRAEENTEAFF
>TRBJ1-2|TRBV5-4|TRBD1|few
TGTGCCAGCAGCCCGCCCGCTGACAGGGGGCGTGGAGGCTACACCTTC
CASSPPADRGRGGYTF
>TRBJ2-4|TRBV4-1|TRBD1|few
TGCGCCAGCAGCCAAGATAGAGACAGGGTTGGAACCAAAAACATTCAGTACTTC
CASSQDRDRVGTKNIQYF
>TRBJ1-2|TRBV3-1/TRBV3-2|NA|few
TGTGCCAGCAGTCAGACAGTCGACAGTTACTATGGCTACACCTTC
CASSQTVDSYYGYTF
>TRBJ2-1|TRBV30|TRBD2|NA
TGTGCCTGGAGTGGCCCGGGGACTAGCGAATACAATGAGCAGTTCTTC
CAWSGPGTSEYNEQFF
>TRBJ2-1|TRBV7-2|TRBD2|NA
TGTGCCAGCAGCCCCGACTTAGCGGGAGGAGTAAATAATGAGCAGTTCTTC
CASSPDLAGGVNNEQFF
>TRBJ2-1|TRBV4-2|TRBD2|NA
TGTGCCAGCAGCCAAGATGAGGCGGGAGCCCCGGGTTACAATGAGCAGTTCTTC
CASSQDEAGAPGYNEQFF
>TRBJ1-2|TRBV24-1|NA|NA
TGTGCCACCCCCTCTAACTATGGCTACACCTTC
CATPSNYGYTF
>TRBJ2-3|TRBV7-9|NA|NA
TGTGCCAGCAGCATGCAGGGGTTCACAGATACGCAGTATTTT
CASSMQGFTDTQYF
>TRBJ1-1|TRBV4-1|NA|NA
TGCGCCAGCAGCCAAGATAACAGGGCAATTACTGAAGCTTTCTTT
CASSQDNRAITEAFF
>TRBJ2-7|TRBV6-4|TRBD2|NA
TGTGCCAGCGGCCTACAGGGACGGGCCGGGACTAGCTCCTACGAGCAGTACTTC
CASGLQGRAGTSSYEQYF
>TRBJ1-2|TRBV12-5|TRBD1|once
TGTGCTAGTGGTTTGGTACAATTTGAGGACAGGGGGCCTTATGGCTACACCTTC
CASGLVQFEDRGPYGYTF
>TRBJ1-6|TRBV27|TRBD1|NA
TGTGCCAGCAGCCAATCGGGACAGAAAGGATCACCCCTCCACTTT
CASSQSGQKGSPLHF
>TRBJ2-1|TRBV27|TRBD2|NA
TGTGCCAGCAGGCTAGCGGGAGAAGGAAGCTGGCAGTTCTTC
CASRLAGEGSWQFF
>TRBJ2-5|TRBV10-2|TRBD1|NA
TGCGCCACCAAGGTTCAGGGGACAGGGAGAGAGACCCAGTACTTC
CATKVQGTGRETQYF
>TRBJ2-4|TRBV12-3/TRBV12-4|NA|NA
TGTGCCAGCAGTTTCGGGTCAGAAAACATTCAGTACTTC
CASSFGSENIQYF
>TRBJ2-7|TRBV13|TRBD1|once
TGTGCCAGCAGCTCTATGGGACAGGGCAAGTACGAGCAGTACTTC
CASSSMGQGKYEQYF
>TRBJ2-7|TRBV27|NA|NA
TGTGCCAGCAGGGCTGCGGGGAACTCCTACGAGCAGTACTTC
CASRAAGNSYEQYF
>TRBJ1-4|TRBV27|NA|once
TGTGCCAGCAGGAATCTCAGGGCCCAGAATGAAAAACTGTTTTTT
CASRNLRAQNEKLFF
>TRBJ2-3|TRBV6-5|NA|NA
TGTGCCAGCAGCAAATACAGGGCACCGCAGTATTTT
CASSKYRAPQYF
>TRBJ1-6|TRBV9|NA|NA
TGTGCCAGCAGCACCGGACACGTAAATTCACCCCTCCACTTT
CASSTGHVNSPLHF
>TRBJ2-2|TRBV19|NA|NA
TGTGCCACCACAAGACTAGTTGCGAACACCGGGGAGCTGTTTTTT
CATTRLVANTGELFF
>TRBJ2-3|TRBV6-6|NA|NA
TGTGCCAGCAGTTACTCGAGGACACGCACAGATACGCAGTATTTT
CASSYSRTRTDTQYF
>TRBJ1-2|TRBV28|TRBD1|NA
TGTGCCAGCAGTTTAACAGGACAGGGCGGCTATGGCTACACCTTC
CASSLTGQGGYGYTF
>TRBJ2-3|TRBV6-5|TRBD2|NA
TGTGCCAGCAGTCCGGGACTATCCACAGATACGCAGTATTTT
CASSPGLSTDTQYF